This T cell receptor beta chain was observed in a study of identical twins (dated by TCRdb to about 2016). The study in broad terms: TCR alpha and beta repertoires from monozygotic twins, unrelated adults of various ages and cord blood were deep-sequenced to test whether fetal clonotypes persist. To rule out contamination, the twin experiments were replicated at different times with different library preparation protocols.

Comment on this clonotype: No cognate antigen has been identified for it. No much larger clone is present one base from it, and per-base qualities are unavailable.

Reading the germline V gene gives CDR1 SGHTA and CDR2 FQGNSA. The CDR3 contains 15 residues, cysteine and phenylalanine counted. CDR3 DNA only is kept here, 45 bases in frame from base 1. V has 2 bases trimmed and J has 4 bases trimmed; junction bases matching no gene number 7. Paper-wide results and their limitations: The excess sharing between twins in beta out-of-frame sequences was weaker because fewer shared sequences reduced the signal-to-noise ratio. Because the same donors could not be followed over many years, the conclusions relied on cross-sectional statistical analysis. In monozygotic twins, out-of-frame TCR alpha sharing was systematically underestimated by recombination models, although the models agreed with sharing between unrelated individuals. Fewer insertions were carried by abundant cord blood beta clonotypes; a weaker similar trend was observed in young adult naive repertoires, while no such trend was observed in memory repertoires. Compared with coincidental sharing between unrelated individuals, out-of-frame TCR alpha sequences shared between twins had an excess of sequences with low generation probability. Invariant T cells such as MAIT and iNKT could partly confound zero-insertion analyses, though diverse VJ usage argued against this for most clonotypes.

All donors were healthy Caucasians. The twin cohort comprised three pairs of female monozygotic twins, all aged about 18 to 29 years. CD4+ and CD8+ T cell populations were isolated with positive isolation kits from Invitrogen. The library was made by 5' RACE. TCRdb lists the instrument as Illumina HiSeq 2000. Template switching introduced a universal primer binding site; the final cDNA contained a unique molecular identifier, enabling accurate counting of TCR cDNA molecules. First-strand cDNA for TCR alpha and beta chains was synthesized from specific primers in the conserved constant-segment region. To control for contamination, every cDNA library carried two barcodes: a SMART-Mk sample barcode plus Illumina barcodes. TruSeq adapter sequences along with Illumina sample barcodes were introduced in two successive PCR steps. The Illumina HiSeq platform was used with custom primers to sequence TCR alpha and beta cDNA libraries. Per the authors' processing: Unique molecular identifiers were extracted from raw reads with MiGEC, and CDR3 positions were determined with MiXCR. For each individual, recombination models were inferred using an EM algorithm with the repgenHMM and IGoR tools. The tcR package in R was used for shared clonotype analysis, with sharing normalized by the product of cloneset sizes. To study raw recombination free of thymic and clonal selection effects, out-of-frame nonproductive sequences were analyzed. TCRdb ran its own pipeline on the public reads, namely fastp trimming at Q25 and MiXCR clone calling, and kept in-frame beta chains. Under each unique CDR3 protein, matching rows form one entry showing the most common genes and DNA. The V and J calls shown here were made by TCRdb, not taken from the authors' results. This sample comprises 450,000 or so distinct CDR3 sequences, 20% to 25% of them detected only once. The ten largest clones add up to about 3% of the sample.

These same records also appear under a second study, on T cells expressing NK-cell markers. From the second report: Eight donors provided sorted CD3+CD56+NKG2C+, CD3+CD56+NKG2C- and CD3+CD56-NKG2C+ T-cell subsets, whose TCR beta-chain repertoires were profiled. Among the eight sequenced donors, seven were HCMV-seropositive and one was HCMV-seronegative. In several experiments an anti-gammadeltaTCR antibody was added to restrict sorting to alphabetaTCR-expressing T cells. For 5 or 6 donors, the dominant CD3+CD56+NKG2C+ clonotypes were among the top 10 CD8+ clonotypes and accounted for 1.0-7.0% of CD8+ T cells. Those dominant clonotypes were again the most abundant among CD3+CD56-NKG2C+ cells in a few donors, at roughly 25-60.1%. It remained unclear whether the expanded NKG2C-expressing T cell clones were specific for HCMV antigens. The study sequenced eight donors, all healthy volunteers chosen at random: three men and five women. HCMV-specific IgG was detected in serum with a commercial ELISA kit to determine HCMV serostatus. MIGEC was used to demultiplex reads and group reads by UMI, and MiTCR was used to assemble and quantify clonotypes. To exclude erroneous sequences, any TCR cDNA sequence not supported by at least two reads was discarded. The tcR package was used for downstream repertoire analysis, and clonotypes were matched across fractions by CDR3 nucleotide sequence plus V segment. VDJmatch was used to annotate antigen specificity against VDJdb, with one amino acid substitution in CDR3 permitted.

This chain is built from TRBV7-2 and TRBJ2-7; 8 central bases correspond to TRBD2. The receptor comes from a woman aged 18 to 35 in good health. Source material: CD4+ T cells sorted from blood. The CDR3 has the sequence CASSLPGLGRYEQYF. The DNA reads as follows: TGTGCCAGCAGCTTACCGGGACTAGGGCGGTACGAGCAGTACTTC.